This T cell receptor beta chain was sequenced in a study of cytomegalovirus exposure and HLA in healthy donors. This PCR relied on a set of 60 Vbeta primers and 13 Jbeta primers. Assay: immunoSEQ multiplex PCR; the TCRdb copy retains only in-frame clones and omits some. The table lists some 150,000 clones, approximately 78% of them singletons. The CDR3 runs 13 residues. Germline CDR1 is LNHNV and CDR2 is YYDKDF (reference sequence). As regards this clone: Compared with germline, one end of the junction differs, possibly owing to a read error.

This chain uses TRBV15 with TRBJ2-7; D possibly corresponds to TRBD2 (6 bases). This TCR was recovered from a woman aged 25 to 45 in good health and CMV-seropositive. The sequenced sample consisted of PBMCs. The DNA of the CDR3 is TGTGCCTCCAGTCCGGGGAGGCGGTACGAGCAGTACTTC. Amino acids: CASSPGRRYEQYF.